This T cell receptor beta chain originates from a study of blood T cells in healthy people across ages. Germline loops: CDR1 SGHVS, CDR2 FQNEAQ. The CDR3 has 15 residues. V was trimmed by 2 bases and J by 3 bases, leaving 13 bases between them. Overall study results and limits: The recorded TCR beta diversity per million T cells decreased in a roughly linear manner with age.

Sample-barcoded 5' priming and a J-beta primer mix drove a second PCR of roughly 6 to 12 cycles. Per-sample output comprised a minimum of 2.5 million paired-end reads containing CDR3. TCRdb recomputed calls from the 5' RACE reads with MiXCR, one row per CDR3 protein. The sample includes about 800,000 distinct CDR3 sequences, 20% to 30% of them seen just once. The sample holds one count of this clonotype. Antigen specificity is unknown. These same data were also listed under a study on T cells of mothers and their children. From that study: Slightly higher but non-significant overlap marked related mother-child pairs versus unrelated pairs.

The specimen was blood. The clonotype comes from a boy aged 10-17 years in good health. The chain has TRBV7-8 and TRBJ1-2; D is possibly TRBD1 (5 bases). The CDR3 bases are TGTGCCAGCAGCTTAATGGTGGGGGTCGACTATGGCTACACCTTC. This translates into CASSLMVGVDYGYTF.